The 7 T cell receptor beta chains reported below all come from one sample, sequenced in a study of tumor and adjacent non-tumor tissue in lung cancer. RNA was extracted from bulk tissue without any cell sorting. The library came from three nested PCR rounds adapted from ARM-PCR protocols. TCRdb used MiXCR to reprocess the multiplex PCR reads, holding one entry per CDR3 protein. The repertoire includes about 76,000 distinct CDR3 sequences, roughly 75% of them detected once, and about 12% sits in the top ten. The sample consisted of lung tumor tissue. The receptors were sampled from a woman in her seventies with non-small cell lung cancer.

Regarding this clonotype: One junction end disagrees with the germline gene, perhaps due to a read error. The chain has TRBV4-2 and TRBJ2-2, with TRBD2 matching over 10 bases. The CDR3 is 19 residues long. CDR1 is LGHNA, CDR2 YNFKEQ, per germline. CDR3 protein: CARSHPGISGRRVAGELFF. Written as DNA, the CDR3 is TGTGCCAGGAGCCATCCTGGGATTAGCGGGAGGCGGGTCGCCGGGGAGCTGTTTTTT.

A note on this clonotype: One end of the junction fails to match germline, which may point to a read error. The rearrangement uses TRBV7-2 and TRBJ2-7, with D hard to call. CDR3 length equals 13 residues. The germline V gene encodes CDR1 SGHTA and CDR2 FQGNSA. The CDR3 loop reads CASSFHTTYEQYF. CDR3 DNA: TGTGCCAGCAGCTTCCACACTACCTATGAGCAGTACTTC.

This clonotype came up a few times. This chain joins TRBV5-1 and TRBJ2-1; tentatively, D is TRBD2 (6 bases). V was trimmed by 4 bases and J by 4 bases, leaving 18 bases between them. The CDR3 covers 16 residues. Germline assignment: CDR1 SGHRS and CDR2 YFSETQ. The chain's CDR3 is CASSNFGGNSYNEQFF. The CDR3 nucleotides are TGCGCCAGCAGCAATTTCGGCGGGAACTCTTACAATGAGCAGTTCTTC.

With respect to this clonotype: A much more abundant neighbour one base away suggests this may be a read error. The chain combines TRBV21-1 with TRBJ2-5; TRBD2, the D gene given by the table, was not confirmed from the DNA. TRBV21-1 is a listed pseudogene. The CDR3 is 20 residues long. As DNA, the CDR3 is TGTGCCAGGAGCGATGGGACTAGCGGGAGGAAGGATAAGCATTTGAAGACCCAGTACTTC. Protein product: CARSDGTSGRKDKHLKTQYF.

With respect to this clonotype: It is likely a read error, because the conserved phenylalanine at the end of the CDR3 is missing. The DNA is omitted, as the CDR3 cannot be located on it reliably, and the CDR3 follows TCRdb's listing. The chain has TRBV12-3 or TRBV12-4 and TRBJ2-4. The CDR3 comprises 13 residues, both ends counted. The CDR3 protein is CASSLRQQNIEYL.

This clonotype was counted at least ten times. The V call is TRBV29-1, the J call TRBJ1-2; possibly TRBD1 for D (5 bases). V lost 6 bases, J lost 2 bases, and 22 bases lay in between. The CDR3 runs 16 residues. Germline V gives CDR1 SQVTM, CDR2 ANQGSEA. The CDR3 sequence is CSVPPPQENRNYGYTF. CDR3 DNA: TGCAGCGTCCCGCCCCCTCAGGAAAACAGGAACTATGGCTACACCTTC. Based on the CDR3 plus reference TRBV29-1 and TRBJ1-2, the full variable domain is SAVISQKPSRDICQRGTSLTIQCQVDSQVTMMFWYRQQPGQSLTLIATANQGSEATYESGFVIDKFPISRPNLTFSTLTVSNMSPEDSSIYLCSVPPPQENRNYGYTFGSGTRLTVV.

This sequence joins TRBV10-1 and TRBJ2-1; TRBD2 matches at 11 bases. The CDR3 consists of 16 residues. From germline, CDR1 is WNHNN and CDR2 SYGVQD (reference sequence). Trimming removed 1 base from V and 6 bases from J; junction bases left unmatched: 5. CDR3 bases: TGCGCCAGCAGTGAGTTTACTAGCGGGGGCTGCAATGAGCAGTTCTTC. It is translated as CASSEFTSGGCNEQFF.